A single sample is the source of the 30 T cell receptor beta chains below, sequenced in a study of spatial heterogeneity in lung cancer. TCRdb reprocessed the 5' RACE reads via MiXCR and lists one record per CDR3 protein. The data hold some 4,000 distinct CDR3 sequences, with around a tenth observed a single time. The time point is: sample taken at primary tumor resection. The sequenced material consisted of unsorted whole RNA from tumor, nontumor lung or frozen PBMC. Specimen: PBMCs, collected at surgery. All receptors derive from a male donor with early-stage non-small cell lung cancer.

The rearrangement uses TRBV28 and TRBJ1-2, with 9 bases identical to TRBD1. Looked up from germline, CDR1 is MDHEN and CDR2 is SYDVKM. V lost 6 bases, J lost 7 bases, and 6 bases stayed unmatched. This CDR3 spans 13 amino acids. CDR3 sequence reads: CASRPQGAFGYTF. CDR3 nucleotide sequence: TGTGCCAGCAGACCACAGGGGGCCTTTGGCTACACCTTC.

This clonotype showed up many times. This chain links TRBV2 with TRBJ2-5; D unclear. Germline V lookup: CDR1 SNHLY, CDR2 FYNNEI. V lost 4 bases to trimming and J lost 0 bases, with 9 bases between them. This CDR3 is built from 14 residues. CDR3 in amino acids: CASSGYSDQETQYF. DNA for the CDR3: TGTGCCAGCAGTGGGTACAGCGACCAAGAGACCCAGTACTTC.

This clonotype was seen at least ten times. This chain joins TRBV5-6 and TRBJ2-7, with TRBD1 identical over 7 bases. The CDR3 runs to 15 residues. Germline V gives CDR1 SGHDT, CDR2 YYEEEE. V lost 4 bases, J lost 5 bases, and 12 bases stayed unmatched. As DNA, the CDR3 is TGTGCCAGCAGCGAAACAGGGGCCCGCAAGGACGAGCAGTACTTC. It yields the protein CASSETGARKDEQYF.

The chain combines TRBV4-1 with TRBJ2-1; D is ambiguous. The length of the CDR3 is 13 residues. V was trimmed by 0 bases and J by 3 bases, leaving 3 bases between them. Germline CDR1 and CDR2: MGHRA and YSYEKL. The CDR3 here is CASSQDVYNEQFF. The CDR3 DNA follows: TGCGCCAGCAGCCAAGATGTCTACAATGAGCAGTTCTTC.

The chain employs TRBV6-6 and TRBJ2-2, with D maybe TRBD1 (6 bases). This CDR3 has 15 amino acids. Germline V CDR1 and CDR2: MNHNY, SVGAGI (reference sequence). Trimming cost V 2 bases and J 7 bases, with 14 bases left between them. As DNA, the CDR3 is TGTGCCAGCAGTTACCTATCAGGGGAAGGCGGGGAGCTGTTTTTT. It translates to CASSYLSGEGGELFF.

This clonotype was detected ten times or more. This chain connects TRBV5-1 to TRBJ1-5; a weak D match, TRBD1 (6 bases). CDR1 is SGHRS and CDR2 is YFSETQ in the germline V gene. The CDR3 has 16 residues. Trimming removed 4 bases from V and 2 bases from J, with 16 bases in between. DNA of the CDR3: TGCGCCAGCAGCCCGGGGGGCCTGGTGGGCAATCAGCCCCAGCATTTT. Translated, it gives CASSPGGLVGNQPQHF.

By sample share, this clonotype is medium-sized. The gene calls are TRBV27 and TRBJ1-1; D may be TRBD1 (5 bases). CDR3 length: 13 amino acids. CDR1 MNHEY and CDR2 SMNVEV come from the germline V gene (reference sequence). V gave up 3 bases and J gave up 7 bases, with 12 bases separating them. The CDR3 DNA reads as TGTGCCAGCAGTTTGACAGTGAGGAATGAAGCTTTCTTT. This encodes CASSLTVRNEAFF.

This clonotype was recorded at least ten times. J is TRBJ1-4 and V is TRBV14, with D unresolved. CDR3 length: 15 amino acids. Germline-derived CDR1 and CDR2 are SGHDN and FVKESK. V was trimmed by 4 bases and J by 0 bases, leaving 9 bases between them. The DNA for the CDR3 is TGTGCCAGCAGCCTTCTCGGGGCAACTAATGAAAAACTGTTTTTT. This gives the protein CASSLLGATNEKLFF.

A remark on this clonotype: A read error may explain this, as a much larger clone is one base away. The rearrangement links TRBV7-8 to TRBJ1-6; TRBD1 agrees at 9 bases. Germline V gene sequence: CDR1 SGHVS, CDR2 FQNEAQ. Trimming cost V 5 bases and J 10 bases; bases outside gene matches: 12. CDR3 length: 16 amino acids. This CDR3 reads CASSPNPRQGVSPLHF. The CDR3 nucleotides are TGTGCCAGCAGCCCTAACCCGAGACAGGGGGTATCACCCCTCCACTTT.

The CDR3: CASSTMQGGEKLFF. CDR3 DNA sequence: TGTGCCAGCAGTACTATGCAGGGGGGGGAAAAACTGTTTTTT. The chain has TRBV27 and TRBJ1-4, with 7 bases matching TRBD1. This CDR3 spans 14 amino acids. V shed 5 bases, J shed 8 bases, and the junction held 8 bases outside the gene matches. Germline CDR1 MNHEY, CDR2 SMNVEV (reference sequence).

This clonotype has ten or more counts. The rearrangement joins TRBV27 to TRBJ1-2; D is ambiguous. V was pared by 5 bases and J by 6 bases, with 25 bases between. This CDR3 contains 17 residues. The germline V gene has CDR1 MNHEY and CDR2 SMNVEV (reference sequence). The CDR3 bases are TGTGCCAGCAGTCTGGAGCCCGCCGGGTCACAAGTCGATGGCTACACCTTC. This sequence encodes CASSLEPAGSQVDGYTF.

In this sample, this clonotype turned up a few times. V usage is TRBV7-2 and J usage is TRBJ1-1; 9 bases match TRBD1. This CDR3 comprises 16 residues. Germline-derived CDR1 and CDR2 are SGHTA and FQGNSA. V lost 3 bases to trimming and J lost 3 bases; unmatched junction nucleotides: 8. This chain's CDR3 is CASSFPWDRVDTEAFF. As DNA, the CDR3 is TGTGCCAGCAGCTTCCCTTGGGACAGGGTTGACACTGAAGCTTTCTTT.

In its sample, this clonotype ranks as medium-sized. Sequence at one end of the junction differs from germline and may be a read error. V is TRBV28 and J is TRBJ2-7; D gene uncertain. CDR3 size: 12 residues. Germline loops: CDR1 MDHEN, CDR2 SYDVKM. The CDR3 sequence: CASSLSYDEQYF. The CDR3 coding sequence is TGTGCCAGCAGCTTATCCTACGACGAGCAGTACTTC.

J is TRBJ2-3 and V is TRBV9, with D unresolved. Trimming took off 6 bases at V and 2 bases at J, with 16 bases between the two ends. CDR3 size: 15 residues. CDR1 and CDR2 (germline): SGDLS, YYNGEE. The DNA for the CDR3 is TGTGCCAGCACCCTAGGCCCCAGTTCCACAGATACGCAGTATTTT. Its translation is CASTLGPSSTDTQYF.

This clonotype was picked up many times. The chain has TRBV27 and TRBJ1-5; no reliable D call. The CDR3 runs 12 residues. V lost 1 base, J lost 4 bases, and 2 bases lay in between. The germline CDR1 and CDR2 sequences are MNHEY and SMNVEV (reference sequence). Written as DNA, the CDR3 is TGTGCCAGCAGTTTATTGAATCAGCCCCAGCATTTT. Encoded protein: CASSLLNQPQHF.

This clonotype occurred many times. The chain links TRBV10-1 to TRBJ2-3; D call uncertain. The ends were cut back, 2 bases at V and 2 bases at J, with 5 bases in the middle. Germline V gene lookup returns CDR1 WNHNN and CDR2 SYGVQD (reference sequence). The CDR3 consists of 13 residues. The CDR3 is CASSEPNTDTQYF. Written as DNA, the CDR3 is TGCGCCAGCAGTGAGCCGAACACAGATACGCAGTATTTT.

Relative to its sample, this clonotype is medium-sized (0.01 to 0.1%). This chain connects TRBV29-1 to TRBJ2-7; 7 positions agree with TRBD1. J gave up 5 bases and V 4 bases, and 5 bases lay outside the gene matches. Germline V CDR1 and CDR2: SQVTM, ANQGSEA. This CDR3 region has 12 residues. CDR3 residues: CSVAQGGDEQYF. The CDR3 region has the DNA TGCAGCGTTGCGCAAGGGGGCGACGAGCAGTACTTC.

The genes are TRBV7-6 and TRBJ2-3, with 10 bases matching TRBD1. CDR3 length: 15 residues. Unmatched junction bases numbered 4, after V lost 5 bases and J lost 2 bases. CDR1 is SGHVS, CDR2 FNYEAQ, per germline. CDR3 loop: CASSRDRGVTDTQYF. The DNA of the CDR3 is TGTGCCAGCAGCCGGGACAGGGGAGTCACAGATACGCAGTATTTT. The whole variable domain, filled in from reference TRBV7-6 and TRBJ2-3, reads GAGVSQSPRYKVTKRGQDVALRCDPISGHVSLYWYRQALGQGPEFLTYFNYEAQQDKSGLPNDRFSAERPEGSISTLTIQRTEQRDSAMYRCASSRDRGVTDTQYFGPGTRLTVL.

The sample holds many counts of this clonotype. The genes are TRBV15 and TRBJ2-3; tentatively, D is TRBD1 (6 bases). Trimming pared 1 base from V and 1 base from J, leaving 15 bases between. Germline V lookup: CDR1 LNHNV, CDR2 YYDKDF (reference sequence). This CDR3 has 17 residues. CDR3 nucleotides: TGTGCCACCAGCAGAGCCCCGAACAGGGCGGGCACAGATACGCAGTATTTT. It encodes CATSRAPNRAGTDTQYF.

This clonotype was observed a single time. J is TRBJ2-7 and V is TRBV20-1; D possibly corresponds to TRBD2 (5 bases). Germline V gene sequence: CDR1 DFQATT, CDR2 SNEGSKA (reference sequence). V lost 2 bases and J 1 base, leaving 9 bases between the germline ends. There are 13 residues in the CDR3. CDR3 loop: CSARNPGSYEQYF. The CDR3 DNA follows: TGCAGTGCTAGAAATCCGGGATCCTACGAGCAGTACTTC.

The chain links TRBV29-1 to TRBJ2-7; D unresolved. The CDR3 loop spans 12 amino acids. Trimming took 1 base from V and 1 from J, leaving 5 bases between them. Looked up from germline, CDR1 is SQVTM and CDR2 is ANQGSEA. CDR3 amino acids: CSVEGHSYEQYF. In DNA form, the CDR3 reads TGCAGCGTTGAAGGGCATTCCTACGAGCAGTACTTC.

This clonotype has ten or more counts. The V and J genes are TRBV7-2 and TRBJ1-5, with D uncertain. The CDR3 loop spans 12 amino acids. V lost 0 bases and J 7 bases, leaving 4 bases between the germline ends. Germline CDR1 and CDR2: SGHTA and FQGNSA. The CDR3 is CASSLALQPQHF. CDR3 in DNA: TGTGCCAGCAGCTTAGCTCTCCAGCCCCAGCATTTT.

In its sample, this clonotype was seen a few times. The chain uses TRBV10-2 and TRBJ2-5; D ambiguous. V lost 6 bases and J lost 2, with 10 bases in between. This CDR3 contains 13 residues. Germline CDR1 is WSHSY and CDR2 is SAAADI. Written as DNA, the CDR3 is TGCGCCAGCAGGTTTCGGTTTCAAGAGACCCAGTACTTC. Protein product: CASRFRFQETQYF.

This clonotype was counted many times. The chain recombines TRBV6-1 with TRBJ2-7; a possible D gene is TRBD2 (6 bases). Trimming removed 1 base from V and 3 bases from J, with 7 bases in between. Germline-derived CDR1 and CDR2 are MNHNS and SASEGT. This CDR3 is built from 13 residues. CDR3 in amino acids: CASSEGGDYEQYF. Here the CDR3 DNA reads TGTGCCAGCAGTGAAGGCGGGGACTACGAGCAGTACTTC.

In this sample, this clonotype turned up many times. This sequence joins TRBV13 and TRBJ2-7, with D tentatively TRBD2 (5 bases). The V end lost 4 bases, the J end lost 2 bases, and 12 bases lay between the germline ends. The CDR3 loop spans 14 amino acids. Germline V gene lookup returns CDR1 PRHDT and CDR2 FYEKMQ (reference sequence). The chain's CDR3 is CASSSGLDTYEQYF. CDR3 coding DNA: TGTGCCAGCAGCTCCGGACTGGATACCTACGAGCAGTACTTC.

V is TRBV19 and J is TRBJ2-3, with D unclear. This CDR3 has 13 residues. Germline CDR1 LNHDA, CDR2 SQIVND (reference sequence). V lost 7 bases and J 2 bases, leaving 10 bases between the germline ends. CDR3 nucleotide sequence: TGTGCCAGTAATCGCGGATACACAGATACGCAGTATTTT. It yields the protein CASNRGYTDTQYF.

In this sample, this clonotype turned up many times. The chain joins TRBV7-9 to TRBJ2-7; D gene ambiguous. CDR3 length: 14 amino acids. Germline V CDR1 and CDR2: SEHNR, FQNEAQ (reference sequence). The ends were cut back, 1 base at V and 6 bases at J, with 13 bases in the middle. The CDR3, as DNA: TGTGCCAGCAGCTTAGTACTCGGCCTCTCCGAGCAGTACTTC. Translation: CASSLVLGLSEQYF.

This clonotype was observed many times. The chain carries TRBV9 and TRBJ2-1; 7 bases align to TRBD2. There are 16 residues in the CDR3. Trimming removed 3 bases from V and 1 base from J; junction bases left unmatched: 7. Germline loops: CDR1 SGDLS, CDR2 YYNGEE. The DNA for the CDR3 is TGTGCCAGCAGCGAGAGCGGGGAGGAGTCCTACAATGAGCAGTTCTTC. Translated, it gives CASSESGEESYNEQFF.

Many counts were recorded for this clonotype. This chain uses TRBV30 with TRBJ2-1; 7 nucleotides line up with TRBD1. Germline values: CDR1 GTSNPN, CDR2 SVGIG (reference sequence). The CDR3 totals 17 residues. V was pared by 5 bases and J by 4 bases, with 17 bases of the junction left unmatched. CDR3 coding DNA: TGTGCCTGGGGACACCGGAACGACAGGGTAGGATACAATGAGCAGTTCTTC. Its translation is CAWGHRNDRVGYNEQFF.

This clonotype is medium-sized (0.01 to 0.1%) in the sample. J is TRBJ2-7 and V is TRBV7-3; D uncertain. Germline-derived CDR1 and CDR2 are SGHTA and FQGTGA. V lost 0 bases and J 0 bases, leaving 3 bases between the germline ends. The CDR3 length is 13 residues. DNA for the CDR3: TGTGCCAGCAGCTTAACGGCCTCCTACGAGCAGTACTTC. Amino acid sequence: CASSLTASYEQYF.